This T cell receptor (beta chain) originates from a study of blood T cell repertoires in COVID-19. This CDR3 has 14 amino acids. The V segment lost 4 bases and the J segment 0 bases; nucleotides outside the gene matches: 1. Germline V CDR1 and CDR2: SGDLS, YYNGEE. Some clones are missing from TCRdb's copy, which holds only in-frame ones; the method was immunoSEQ multiplex PCR. Of roughly 74,000 clones in the sample, just over 85% were seen once. Sequencing input: peripheral blood. The chain joins TRBV9 to TRBJ2-7; 10 positions match TRBD2. The clonotype originates from a woman older than 75 with active or convalescent COVID-19. CDR3 sequence: CASSTSGNSYEQYF. CDR3 DNA: TGTGCCAGCAGCACTAGCGGGAACTCCTACGAGCAGTACTTC.